This is a list of T cell receptor beta chains from one sample in a study of blood T cell repertoires in COVID-19. Produced via immunoSEQ multiplex PCR; TCRdb's table is partial and in-frame only. This table has 99,000 or so clones, 84% appearing once. The sequencing sample was made of peripheral blood. These receptors were obtained from a man in his sixties with acute or convalescent COVID-19. The CDR3 runs from the conserved cysteine through the conserved F or W. The order of the fields is CDR3 DNA, CDR3 protein, CDR3 length, V gene, D gene, J gene, clone size. D genes are given only for firm matches. Expanded clones get a size class; other rows say once, few or many, or leave the size out.

cdr3_nt: TGTGCCAGCAGTGACCTAGCGGAAATCTCCTACAATGAGCAGTTCTTC
cdr3_aa: CASSDLAEISYNEQFF
cdr3_length: 16
v_call: TRBV2
d_call: TRBD2
j_call: TRBJ2-1
clone_size: .

cdr3_nt: TGTGCCAGCAGCCCCACTAGCAACACCGGGGAGCTGTTTTTT
cdr3_aa: CASSPTSNTGELFF
cdr3_length: 14
v_call: TRBV9
d_call: .
j_call: TRBJ2-2
clone_size: .

cdr3_nt: TGCGCCAGCGGGATGACACAGGGGAACACTGAAGCTTTCTTT
cdr3_aa: CASGMTQGNTEAFF
cdr3_length: 14
v_call: TRBV5-1
d_call: .
j_call: TRBJ1-1
clone_size: few

cdr3_nt: TGTGCCAGCAGTCAAGACAGGGGGCGCAACACCGGGGAGCTGTTTTTT
cdr3_aa: CASSQDRGRNTGELFF
cdr3_length: 16
v_call: TRBV27
d_call: TRBD1
j_call: TRBJ2-2
clone_size: .

cdr3_nt: TGTGCCAGCAGTTACTCGGGAGACTCAGGCACAGATACGCAGTATTTT
cdr3_aa: CASSYSGDSGTDTQYF
cdr3_length: 16
v_call: TRBV6-5
d_call: .
j_call: TRBJ2-3
clone_size: once

cdr3_nt: TGCGCCAGCCTACCGGGACTAAGCACAGATACGCAGTATTTT
cdr3_aa: CASLPGLSTDTQYF
cdr3_length: 14
v_call: TRBV5-1
d_call: TRBD2
j_call: TRBJ2-3
clone_size: .

cdr3_nt: TGTGCCAGCAGCCCCACTAGAAATACGCAGTATTTT
cdr3_aa: CASSPTRNTQYF
cdr3_length: 12
v_call: TRBV28
d_call: .
j_call: TRBJ2-3
clone_size: .

cdr3_nt: TGTGCCAGTAGTGCCAGGGGAAACACCATATATTTT
cdr3_aa: CASSARGNTIYF
cdr3_length: 12
v_call: TRBV19
d_call: .
j_call: TRBJ1-3
clone_size: .

cdr3_nt: TGTGCCAGCAGCTTCGAGGGTGGTGAGCAGTTCTTC
cdr3_aa: CASSFEGGEQFF
cdr3_length: 12
v_call: TRBV7-9
d_call: .
j_call: TRBJ2-1
clone_size: .

cdr3_nt: TGTGCCAGCAGTGTAGAAGGACAGGGGGGCACTGAAGCTTTCTTT
cdr3_aa: CASSVEGQGGTEAFF
cdr3_length: 15
v_call: TRBV6-4
d_call: TRBD1
j_call: TRBJ1-1
clone_size: .

cdr3_nt: TGTGCCAGCAGCTTAATCACTAGCAAGGATACGCAGTATTTT
cdr3_aa: CASSLITSKDTQYF
cdr3_length: 14
v_call: TRBV7-6
d_call: .
j_call: TRBJ2-3
clone_size: few

cdr3_nt: TGTGCCAGCAGCTGGGGGGGACGGACTGAAGCTTTCTTT
cdr3_aa: CASSWGGRTEAFF
cdr3_length: 13
v_call: TRBV7-9
d_call: .
j_call: TRBJ1-1
clone_size: .

cdr3_nt: TGTGCCAGCAGCCCACGGACAGGGAGCTACGAGCAGTACTTC
cdr3_aa: CASSPRTGSYEQYF
cdr3_length: 14
v_call: TRBV11-2
d_call: TRBD1
j_call: TRBJ2-7
clone_size: many

cdr3_nt: TGTGCCAGCGGGAACGCCGGGGTTGTGATGGCTGAAGCTTTCTTT
cdr3_aa: CASGNAGVVMAEAFF
cdr3_length: 15
v_call: TRBV11-3
d_call: .
j_call: TRBJ1-1
clone_size: .

cdr3_nt: TGTGCCAGCAGCCAAGCGGGTCCCCAGTACTTC
cdr3_aa: CASSQAGPQYF
cdr3_length: 11
v_call: TRBV3-1/TRBV3-2
d_call: .
j_call: TRBJ2-4
clone_size: .

cdr3_nt: TGTGCCAGCAGGGGGTGGACTTCCGAAAAACTGTTTTTT
cdr3_aa: CASRGWTSEKLFF
cdr3_length: 13
v_call: TRBV2
d_call: .
j_call: TRBJ1-4
clone_size: .

cdr3_nt: TGCAGTGCTTATATAGTAGATACGCAGTATTTT
cdr3_aa: CSAYIVDTQYF
cdr3_length: 11
v_call: TRBV20-1
d_call: .
j_call: TRBJ2-3
clone_size: .

cdr3_nt: TGCGCCAGCAGTGATCGGACAGGGGGCTACGAGCAGTACTTC
cdr3_aa: CASSDRTGGYEQYF
cdr3_length: 14
v_call: TRBV10-2
d_call: TRBD1
j_call: TRBJ2-7
clone_size: .

cdr3_nt: TGTGCCAGCAGCTTGAGGCAGGGCCTTAGCTCTGGGGCCAACGTCCTGACTTTC
cdr3_aa: CASSLRQGLSSGANVLTF
cdr3_length: 18
v_call: TRBV5-4
d_call: .
j_call: TRBJ2-6
clone_size: .

cdr3_nt: TGTGCCAGCAGTGAAGGTGTGCACATAAATCAGCCCCAGCATTTT
cdr3_aa: CASSEGVHINQPQHF
cdr3_length: 15
v_call: TRBV6-1
d_call: .
j_call: TRBJ1-5
clone_size: .

cdr3_nt: TGCGCCAGCAGCATAAGCTACCCATCCTACAATGAGCAGTTCTTC
cdr3_aa: CASSISYPSYNEQFF
cdr3_length: 15
v_call: TRBV4-1
d_call: .
j_call: TRBJ2-1
clone_size: few

cdr3_nt: TGTGCCAGCAGCCAAGATTTGGACAGGGCCTACGAGCAGTACTTC
cdr3_aa: CASSQDLDRAYEQYF
cdr3_length: 15
v_call: TRBV3-1/TRBV3-2
d_call: TRBD1
j_call: TRBJ2-7
clone_size: .

cdr3_nt: TGCGCCAGCAGCCCCGGGGGTACTAGCGGGAGAAGGTTAGAGACCCAGTACTTC
cdr3_aa: CASSPGGTSGRRLETQYF
cdr3_length: 18
v_call: TRBV5-1
d_call: TRBD2
j_call: TRBJ2-5
clone_size: .

cdr3_nt: TGTGCCACCAGCAGAGCTCGATCGAGCGGAAACCAAGAGACCCAGTACTTC
cdr3_aa: CATSRARSSGNQETQYF
cdr3_length: 17
v_call: TRBV15
d_call: .
j_call: TRBJ2-5
clone_size: .

cdr3_nt: TGCGCCAGCAGTCAGGGGGCCGGCCAGCCCCAGCATTTT
cdr3_aa: CASSQGAGQPQHF
cdr3_length: 13
v_call: TRBV10-1
d_call: TRBD1
j_call: TRBJ1-5
clone_size: once

cdr3_nt: TGTGCCAGTAGTAGAGCCCTGCCTAGCGGAGCCTACAATGAGCAGTTCTTC
cdr3_aa: CASSRALPSGAYNEQFF
cdr3_length: 17
v_call: TRBV19
d_call: TRBD2
j_call: TRBJ2-1
clone_size: .

cdr3_nt: TGTGCCAATCCGGGACAGGAAAGGACCGGGGAGCTGTTTTTT
cdr3_aa: CANPGQERTGELFF
cdr3_length: 14
v_call: TRBV6-4
d_call: TRBD1
j_call: TRBJ2-2
clone_size: once

cdr3_nt: TGTGCCAGCATCCAGCAGGGGGCCGGCGATGAGCAGTTCTTC
cdr3_aa: CASIQQGAGDEQFF
cdr3_length: 14
v_call: TRBV2
d_call: TRBD1
j_call: TRBJ2-1
clone_size: .

cdr3_nt: TGTGCCAGCAGTGTGGTCGGACCCTCGAGCGGTGAAGCTTTCTTT
cdr3_aa: CASSVVGPSSGEAFF
cdr3_length: 15
v_call: TRBV2
d_call: .
j_call: TRBJ1-1
clone_size: .

cdr3_nt: TGTGCCAGCAGTGGGCCCACAGGGGGCGTTTACAATGAGCAGTTCTTC
cdr3_aa: CASSGPTGGVYNEQFF
cdr3_length: 16
v_call: TRBV6-1
d_call: TRBD1
j_call: TRBJ2-1
clone_size: once

cdr3_nt: TGTGCCAGTAGATCCCTAGTAGGGGCCATCTACAATGAGCAGTTCTTC
cdr3_aa: CASRSLVGAIYNEQFF
cdr3_length: 16
v_call: TRBV19
d_call: .
j_call: TRBJ2-1
clone_size: .

cdr3_nt: TGTGCCAGCAGTCAGGGACAGACCTATGGCTACACCTTC
cdr3_aa: CASSQGQTYGYTF
cdr3_length: 13
v_call: TRBV6-2/TRBV6-3
d_call: TRBD1
j_call: TRBJ1-2
clone_size: .

cdr3_nt: TGTGCCAGCTCACCACCCCCGGGACTAGCGGGAGTCGATACGCAGTATTTT
cdr3_aa: CASSPPPGLAGVDTQYF
cdr3_length: 17
v_call: TRBV18
d_call: TRBD2
j_call: TRBJ2-3
clone_size: .

cdr3_nt: TGTGCCAGCAGCAGGGGATTCGGCAATCAGCCCCAGCATTTT
cdr3_aa: CASSRGFGNQPQHF
cdr3_length: 14
v_call: TRBV11-2
d_call: .
j_call: TRBJ1-5
clone_size: .

cdr3_nt: TGTGCCAGCTCACCCGTCAGGAACTATGGCTACACCTTC
cdr3_aa: CASSPVRNYGYTF
cdr3_length: 13
v_call: TRBV18
d_call: .
j_call: TRBJ1-2
clone_size: .

cdr3_nt: TGTGCCAGCAGCTCCTACGGGAAATCCTACGAGCAGTACTTC
cdr3_aa: CASSSYGKSYEQYF
cdr3_length: 14
v_call: TRBV5-4
d_call: .
j_call: TRBJ2-7
clone_size: many

cdr3_nt: TGTGCCAGCAGCGGGGGTCGGCAGGGGATTGAAGCTTTCTTT
cdr3_aa: CASSGGRQGIEAFF
cdr3_length: 14
v_call: TRBV9
d_call: .
j_call: TRBJ1-1
clone_size: .

cdr3_nt: TGTGCCATCAGTCCCGGGACAGACTCTGGAAACACCATATATTTT
cdr3_aa: CAISPGTDSGNTIYF
cdr3_length: 15
v_call: TRBV10-3
d_call: TRBD1
j_call: TRBJ1-3
clone_size: .

cdr3_nt: TGTGCCAGCAGCTTAGGGACATCACTGGCAGATACGCAGTATTTT
cdr3_aa: CASSLGTSLADTQYF
cdr3_length: 15
v_call: TRBV11-3
d_call: .
j_call: TRBJ2-3
clone_size: .

cdr3_nt: TGTGCCAGCAGCCTTTACAGGGGGCCCTACAATGAGCAGTTCTTC
cdr3_aa: CASSLYRGPYNEQFF
cdr3_length: 15
v_call: TRBV3-1/TRBV3-2
d_call: TRBD1
j_call: TRBJ2-1
clone_size: once

cdr3_nt: TGTGCCAGCAGCTTATTGACTAGCGGCGGATACGAGCAGTACTTC
cdr3_aa: CASSLLTSGGYEQYF
cdr3_length: 15
v_call: TRBV11-1
d_call: TRBD2
j_call: TRBJ2-7
clone_size: .

cdr3_nt: TGCAGCGTTGATTTACTAGCGGGAGGGCCAGGTAATGAGCAGTTCTTC
cdr3_aa: CSVDLLAGGPGNEQFF
cdr3_length: 16
v_call: TRBV29-1
d_call: TRBD2
j_call: TRBJ2-1
clone_size: .

cdr3_nt: TGTGCCAGCAGCGTAGGACCTGACTCCTCCTACGAGCAGTACTTC
cdr3_aa: CASSVGPDSSYEQYF
cdr3_length: 15
v_call: TRBV7-6
d_call: .
j_call: TRBJ2-7
clone_size: .

cdr3_nt: TGTGCCAGCAGTTTAATGTCGGGATTAAACACTGAAGCTTTCTTT
cdr3_aa: CASSLMSGLNTEAFF
cdr3_length: 15
v_call: TRBV28
d_call: .
j_call: TRBJ1-1
clone_size: once

cdr3_nt: TGTGCCAGCAGTGTTGGCGGGAGCGGGAACACCGGGGAGCTGTTTTTT
cdr3_aa: CASSVGGSGNTGELFF
cdr3_length: 16
v_call: TRBV25-1
d_call: TRBD2
j_call: TRBJ2-2
clone_size: .

cdr3_nt: TGTGCCAGCAGTGGGAGGGCAGGCCAGCCCCAGCATTTT
cdr3_aa: CASSGRAGQPQHF
cdr3_length: 13
v_call: TRBV2
d_call: .
j_call: TRBJ1-5
clone_size: .

cdr3_nt: TGTGCCAGCAGTCGCAGGGGTCAGAACGAGCAGTACTTC
cdr3_aa: CASSRRGQNEQYF
cdr3_length: 13
v_call: TRBV27
d_call: .
j_call: TRBJ2-7
clone_size: .

cdr3_nt: TGCGCCAGCAGGCAACAGGGGGCGAATGGCTACACCTTC
cdr3_aa: CASRQQGANGYTF
cdr3_length: 13
v_call: TRBV5-1
d_call: TRBD1
j_call: TRBJ1-2
clone_size: .

cdr3_nt: TGTGCCAGTAGTATTCACAGACCTGAAAAACTGTTTTTT
cdr3_aa: CASSIHRPEKLFF
cdr3_length: 13
v_call: TRBV19
d_call: .
j_call: TRBJ1-4
clone_size: .

cdr3_nt: TGCGCCAGCAGCCCCCCGACGGGGAAAAACATTCAGTACTTC
cdr3_aa: CASSPPTGKNIQYF
cdr3_length: 14
v_call: TRBV5-1
d_call: .
j_call: TRBJ2-4
clone_size: once

cdr3_nt: TGTGCCAGCAGCTTAAATTCGGGGTCAGATACGCAGTATTTT
cdr3_aa: CASSLNSGSDTQYF
cdr3_length: 14
v_call: TRBV7-9
d_call: .
j_call: TRBJ2-3
clone_size: .

cdr3_nt: TGTGCCAGCAGCTTCTGGGGGCGGAACACCGGGGAGCTGTTTTTT
cdr3_aa: CASSFWGRNTGELFF
cdr3_length: 15
v_call: TRBV7-9
d_call: .
j_call: TRBJ2-2
clone_size: .

cdr3_nt: TGTGCCACCAGTGAAAAAAGGACTAGCGGGAAAGAGACCCAGTACTTC
cdr3_aa: CATSEKRTSGKETQYF
cdr3_length: 16
v_call: TRBV24-1
d_call: TRBD2
j_call: TRBJ2-5
clone_size: once

cdr3_nt: TGCGCCAGCGGATTACAGGGGTCGGGGGAAAAACTGTTTTTT
cdr3_aa: CASGLQGSGEKLFF
cdr3_length: 14
v_call: TRBV5-1
d_call: TRBD1
j_call: TRBJ1-4
clone_size: .

cdr3_nt: TGCGCCAGCAGCTTGGAGGGGCGTAATTCACCCCTCCACTTT
cdr3_aa: CASSLEGRNSPLHF
cdr3_length: 14
v_call: TRBV5-1
d_call: .
j_call: TRBJ1-6
clone_size: once

cdr3_nt: TGTGCCAGCAGAGAACGACAGGGGTCGACCGGGGAGCTGTTTTTT
cdr3_aa: CASRERQGSTGELFF
cdr3_length: 15
v_call: TRBV9
d_call: TRBD1
j_call: TRBJ2-2
clone_size: .

cdr3_nt: TGTGCCAGCATATGGGACAGGGGTGGAAACACCATATATTTT
cdr3_aa: CASIWDRGGNTIYF
cdr3_length: 14
v_call: TRBV6-5
d_call: TRBD1
j_call: TRBJ1-3
clone_size: .